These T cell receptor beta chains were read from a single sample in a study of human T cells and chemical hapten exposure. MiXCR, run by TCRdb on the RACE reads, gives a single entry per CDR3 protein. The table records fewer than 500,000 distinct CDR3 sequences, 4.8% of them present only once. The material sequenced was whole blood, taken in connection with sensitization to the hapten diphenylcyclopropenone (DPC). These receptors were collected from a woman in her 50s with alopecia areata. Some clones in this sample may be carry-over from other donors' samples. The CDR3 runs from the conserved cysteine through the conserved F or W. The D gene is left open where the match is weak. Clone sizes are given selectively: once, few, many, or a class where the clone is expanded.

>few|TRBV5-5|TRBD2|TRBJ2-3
CASSLQRGEDTQYF
TGTGCCAGCAGCTTGCAGCGGGGGGAAGATACGCAGTATTTT
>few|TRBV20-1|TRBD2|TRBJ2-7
CSTVLAGEQYF
TGCAGTACTGTGCTAGCGGGAGAGCAGTACTTC
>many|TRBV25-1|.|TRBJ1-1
CASSASMGAFF
TGTGCCAGCAGTGCTTCCATGGGGGCTTTCTTT
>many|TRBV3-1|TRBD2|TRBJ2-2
CASSGLAGNTGELFF
TGTGCCAGCAGTGGACTAGCGGGGAACACCGGGGAGCTGTTTTTT
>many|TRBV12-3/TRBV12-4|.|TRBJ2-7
CASSWDGFYEQYF
TGTGCCAGCAGTTGGGACGGTTTCTACGAGCAGTACTTC
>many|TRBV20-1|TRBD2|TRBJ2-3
CSASGSGGRTDTQYF
TGCAGTGCTAGTGGTAGCGGGGGGCGCACAGATACGCAGTATTTT
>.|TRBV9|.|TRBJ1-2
CASSVDGANYGYTF
TGTGCCAGCAGCGTAGATGGAGCTAACTATGGCTACACCTTC
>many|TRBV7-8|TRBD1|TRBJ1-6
CASSYDRGLNSPLHF
TGTGCCAGCAGCTACGACAGGGGGCTGAATTCACCCCTCCACTTT
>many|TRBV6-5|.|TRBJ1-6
CASSYREHSPLHF
TGTGCCAGCAGTTACAGGGAACATTCACCCCTCCACTTT
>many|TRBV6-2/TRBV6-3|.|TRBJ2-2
CASSVGLGELFF
TGTGCCAGCAGCGTGGGGCTGGGGGAGCTGTTTTTT